This TCR beta chain was observed in a study of shared clonotypes between healthy human individuals. CD45RO-negative CD8 cells positively selected for CCR7 made up the naive population, which excluded terminally differentiated effector memory CD45RA+ cells. The CDR3 consists of 15 residues. Germline CDR1 is SGDLS and CDR2 is YYNGEE. The V and J ends lost 0 bases and 4 bases respectively, with 11 bases between them. The repertoire was sequenced with immunoSEQ multiplex PCR; TCRdb's copy has only in-frame clones and lacks some. The sample records some 2,100,000 clones, around 93% being singletons. This rearrangement joins TRBV9 to TRBJ1-3, with TRBD1 as a possible D gene (5 bases). What was sequenced was naive CD8+ T cells from PBMCs. This clonotype was obtained from a man between 18 and 29 years old in good health. Some clones in this sample may be carry-over from other donors' samples. The CDR3 nucleotides are TGTGCCAGCAGCGTAGTAGGGGCGCGAGGAAACACCATATATTTT. It encodes CASSVVGARGNTIYF.